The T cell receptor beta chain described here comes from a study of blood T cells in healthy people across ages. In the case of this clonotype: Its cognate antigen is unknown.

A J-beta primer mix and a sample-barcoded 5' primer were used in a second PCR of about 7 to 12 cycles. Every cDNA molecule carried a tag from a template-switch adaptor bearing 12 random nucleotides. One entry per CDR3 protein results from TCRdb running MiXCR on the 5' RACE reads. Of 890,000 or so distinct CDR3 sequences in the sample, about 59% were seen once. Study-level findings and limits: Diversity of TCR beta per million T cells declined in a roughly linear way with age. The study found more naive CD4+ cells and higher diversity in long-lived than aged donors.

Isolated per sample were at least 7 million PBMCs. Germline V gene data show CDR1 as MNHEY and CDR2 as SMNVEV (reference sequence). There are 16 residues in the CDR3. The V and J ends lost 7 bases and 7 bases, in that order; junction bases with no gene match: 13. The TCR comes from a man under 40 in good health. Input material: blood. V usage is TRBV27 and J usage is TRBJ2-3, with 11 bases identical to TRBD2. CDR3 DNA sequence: TGTGCCAGCACCGGACTAGCGGGTCCCCGAGCAAATACGCAGTATTTT. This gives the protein CASTGLAGPRANTQYF.